This TCR beta chain was recorded in a study of T cells in Graves' hyperthyroidism and ophthalmopathy. General study findings and limits: Stable hyperthyroidism and ophthalmopathy were separated using 13 V-J signatures. The model identified upcoming ophthalmopathy a median roughly 6 months ahead of onset. Peripheral blood also featured most of the thyroid clonotypes expanded above 0.001.

This CDR3 region has 15 residues. J lost 4 bases, V lost 6 bases, and 11 bases had no gene match. Researchers took RNA transcripts and amplified the TCR beta CDR3 regions from them. Using the HTBI primer set, a first-round RT-PCR was run on the TCR CDR3. MiXCR was run by TCRdb on the multiplex PCR reads, yielding one entry per CDR3 protein. The table has approximately 400,000 distinct CDR3 sequences, about 14% seen once. Diagnosing involved the use of clinical symptoms, serum thyroxine and TRAb, thyroid ultrasound and orbital computed tomography. This clonotype came up a few times. The antigen is unknown.

The TCR sequence derives from a man aged 50 or older with Graves' ophthalmopathy. The J gene is TRBJ2-5, the V gene TRBV12-3 or TRBV12-4; 7 bases are a match to TRBD2. Material: blood. The CDR3 sequence is CASRGGGGSGETQYF. The CDR3 region has the DNA TGTGCCAGCAGGGGAGGCGGCGGGAGTGGAGAGACCCAGTACTTC.